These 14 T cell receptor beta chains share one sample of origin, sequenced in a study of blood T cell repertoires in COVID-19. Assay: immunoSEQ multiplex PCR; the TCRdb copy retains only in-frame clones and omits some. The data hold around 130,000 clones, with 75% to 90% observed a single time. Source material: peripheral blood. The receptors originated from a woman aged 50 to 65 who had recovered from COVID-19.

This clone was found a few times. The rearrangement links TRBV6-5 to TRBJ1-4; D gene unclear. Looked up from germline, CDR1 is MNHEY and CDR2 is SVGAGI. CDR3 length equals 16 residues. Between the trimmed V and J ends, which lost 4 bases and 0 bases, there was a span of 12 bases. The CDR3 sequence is CASSSYARATNEKLFF. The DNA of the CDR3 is TGTGCCAGCAGTTCCTACGCGCGGGCAACTAATGAAAAACTGTTTTTT.

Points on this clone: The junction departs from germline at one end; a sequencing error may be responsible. CDR3 region: CASSFFQGGLSHEQYF. The CDR3 DNA sequence: TGTGCCAGCAGCTTCTTTCAAGGGGGTCTCTCCCACGAGCAGTACTTC. This rearrangement joins TRBV5-4 to TRBJ2-7; D might be TRBD1 (6 bases). The germline V gene encodes CDR1 SGHNT and CDR2 YYREEE (reference sequence). There are 16 residues in the CDR3.

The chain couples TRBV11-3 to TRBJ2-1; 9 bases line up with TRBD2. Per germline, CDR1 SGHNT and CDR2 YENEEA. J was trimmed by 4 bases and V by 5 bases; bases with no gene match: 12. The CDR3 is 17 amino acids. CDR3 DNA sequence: TGTGCCAGCAGCCACCTAGATGCTAGCGGGGATTACAATGAGCAGTTCTTC. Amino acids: CASSHLDASGDYNEQFF.

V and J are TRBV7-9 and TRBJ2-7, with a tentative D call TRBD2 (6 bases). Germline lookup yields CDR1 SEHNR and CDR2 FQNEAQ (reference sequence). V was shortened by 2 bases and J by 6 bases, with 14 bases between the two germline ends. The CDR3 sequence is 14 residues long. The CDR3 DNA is TGTGCCAGCAGCTTAAGAAGATTGGGGGGCGAGCAGTACTTC. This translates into CASSLRRLGGEQYF.

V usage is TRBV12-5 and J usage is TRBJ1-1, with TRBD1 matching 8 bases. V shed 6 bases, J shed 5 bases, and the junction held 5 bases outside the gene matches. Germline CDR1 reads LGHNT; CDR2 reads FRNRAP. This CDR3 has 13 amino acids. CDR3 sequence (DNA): TGTGCTAGTGGCAGGGGGCGCGGGACTGAAGCTTTCTTT. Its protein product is CASGRGRGTEAFF.

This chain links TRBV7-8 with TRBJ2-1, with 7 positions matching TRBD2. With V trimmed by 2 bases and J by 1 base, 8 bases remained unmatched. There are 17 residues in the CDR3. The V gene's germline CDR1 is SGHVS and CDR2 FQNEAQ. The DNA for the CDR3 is TGTGCCAGCAGCTTATCTCGGACTAGGAATTCCTACAATGAGCAGTTCTTC. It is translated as CASSLSRTRNSYNEQFF.

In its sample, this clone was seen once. The CDR3 here is CASSDRGAGYGYTF. As DNA, the CDR3 is TGTGCCAGCTCCGACAGGGGGGCTGGCTATGGCTACACCTTC. V gene TRBV19 combines with J gene TRBJ1-2; 9 nucleotides line up with TRBD1. This CDR3 comprises 14 residues. Germline V gene sequence: CDR1 LNHDA, CDR2 SQIVND (reference sequence). V shed 9 bases, J shed 4 bases, and the junction held 9 bases outside the gene matches.

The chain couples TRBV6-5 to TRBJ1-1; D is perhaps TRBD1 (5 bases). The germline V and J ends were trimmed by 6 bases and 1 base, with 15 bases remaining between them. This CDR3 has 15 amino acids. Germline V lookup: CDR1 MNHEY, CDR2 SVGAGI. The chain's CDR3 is CASSMDRGWNTEAFF. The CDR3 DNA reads TGTGCCAGCAGCATGGACCGGGGGTGGAACACTGAAGCTTTCTTT.

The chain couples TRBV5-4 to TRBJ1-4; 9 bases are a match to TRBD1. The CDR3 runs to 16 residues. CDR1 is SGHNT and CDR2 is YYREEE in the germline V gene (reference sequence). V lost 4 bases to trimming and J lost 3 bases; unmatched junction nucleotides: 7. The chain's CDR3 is CASSLHRGLANEKLFF. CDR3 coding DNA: TGTGCCAGCAGCCTCCACAGGGGGCTGGCTAATGAAAAACTGTTTTTT.

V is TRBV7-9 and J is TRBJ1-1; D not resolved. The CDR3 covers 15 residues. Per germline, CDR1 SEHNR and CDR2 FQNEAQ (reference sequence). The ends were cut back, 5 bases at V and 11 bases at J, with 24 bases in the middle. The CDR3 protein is CASSPRVIIETRAFF. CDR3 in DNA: TGTGCCAGCAGCCCCCGGGTTATTATAGAAACAAGGGCTTTCTTT.

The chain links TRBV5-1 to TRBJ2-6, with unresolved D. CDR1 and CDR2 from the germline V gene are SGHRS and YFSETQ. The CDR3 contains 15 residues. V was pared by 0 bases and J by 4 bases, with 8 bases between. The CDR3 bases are TGCGCCAGCAGCTTGGGCCTGGCCGGGGCCAACGTCCTGACTTTC. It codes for CASSLGLAGANVLTF. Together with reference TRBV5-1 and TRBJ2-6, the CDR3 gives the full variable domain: KAGVTQTPRYLIKTRGQQVTLSCSPISGHRSVSWYQQTPGQGLQFLFEYFSETQRNKGNFPGRFSGRQFSNSRSEMNVSTLELGDSALYLCASSLGLAGANVLTFGAGSRLTVL.

CDR3 DNA sequence: TGCGCCAGCAGCTTCTACAGGGACCTCTACGCCGGGGAGCTGTTTTTT. This codes for CASSFYRDLYAGELFF. The rearrangement links TRBV5-1 to TRBJ2-2, with TRBD1 as a possible D gene (6 bases). V was trimmed by 2 bases and J by 6 bases, leaving 17 bases between them. The CDR3 has 16 residues. The germline V gene encodes CDR1 SGHRS and CDR2 YFSETQ.

DNA for the CDR3: TGTGCCAGCTCACAGAGACTAGCGGGGGAGACCCAGTACTTC. Amino acids: CASSQRLAGETQYF. The chain couples TRBV18 to TRBJ2-5; 11 nucleotides match TRBD2. The V segment lost 4 bases and the J segment 5 bases; nucleotides outside the gene matches: 3. CDR3 size: 14 residues. Germline V CDR1 and CDR2: KGHSH, LQKENI.

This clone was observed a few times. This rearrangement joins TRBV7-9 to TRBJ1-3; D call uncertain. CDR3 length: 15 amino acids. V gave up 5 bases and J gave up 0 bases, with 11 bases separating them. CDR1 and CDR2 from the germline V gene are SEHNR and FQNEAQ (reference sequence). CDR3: CASSPSQASGNTIYF. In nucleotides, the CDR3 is TGTGCCAGCAGCCCCAGTCAGGCCTCTGGAAACACCATATATTTT. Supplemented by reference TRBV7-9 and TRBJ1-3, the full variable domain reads DTGVSQNPRHKITKRGQNVTFRCDPISEHNRLYWYRQTLGQGPEFLTYFQNEAQLEKSRLLSDRFSAERPKGSFSTLEIQRTEQGDSAMYLCASSPSQASGNTIYFGEGSWLTVV.